This T cell receptor beta chain originates from a study of early T cells in non-severe SARS-CoV-2 infection. The germline V gene has CDR1 SSHAT and CDR2 FNYEAQ (reference sequence). This CDR3 region has 15 residues. Unique molecular identifiers were attached to individual cDNA molecules. From the 5' RACE reads, TCRdb called clonotypes with MiXCR, one entry per CDR3 protein. The sample includes some 50,000 distinct CDR3 sequences, roughly 8.7% of them seen just once. A note on this clonotype: Possible read error: a much larger clone is one base away.

This sequence originates from an adult who was a healthcare worker with PCR-confirmed SARS-CoV-2 infection or an uninfected control (not recorded which). The source material was whole blood, sampled at baseline. The rearrangement links TRBV7-7 to TRBJ2-2; 7 nucleotides line up with TRBD2. CDR3 nucleotides: TGTGCTAGCAGCTCAATAGCGGGTCCAGGCGGGGAGCTGTTTTTT. Its translation: CASSSIAGPGGELFF. Complete variable domain (other parts from reference TRBV7-7 and TRBJ2-2): GAGVSQSPRYKVTKRGQDVTLRCDPISSHATLYWYQQALGQGPEFLTYFNYEAQPDKSGLPSDRFSAERPEGSISTLTIQRTEQRDSAMYRCASSSIAGPGGELFFGEGSRLTVL.